Listed here are 32 T cell receptor beta chains from one sample, sequenced in a study of T cell clonality in common variable immunodeficiency. Some clones are missing from TCRdb's copy, which holds only in-frame ones; the method was immunoSEQ multiplex PCR. Sampling found around 47,000 clones, none seen once. The sample consisted of peripheral blood mononuclear cells. The receptors were gathered from a person between 18 and 70 years old in good health.

This clone was seen ten or more times. The CDR3 goes on 3 residues after the read ends, and that part is filled in from the germline J gene. This sequence joins TRBV4-2 and TRBJ2-3, with 7 bases that match TRBD2. Per the germline V gene, CDR1 is LGHNA and CDR2 is YNFKEQ. V lost 0 bases and J lost 5; bases outside the gene matches: 5. The CDR3 loop spans 15 amino acids. The chain's CDR3 is CASSQEGGRGDTQYF. The sequenced CDR3 bases are TGTGCCAGCAGCCAAGAAGGTGGGAGGGGAGATACG.

This clone was found many times. The sequenced fragment ends 3 residues before the CDR3 boundary, so the rest is inferred from the germline J gene. The chain couples TRBV6-2 or TRBV6-3 to TRBJ2-7; 10 positions match TRBD1. V shed 6 bases, J shed 3 bases, and the junction held 8 bases outside the gene matches. Per the germline V gene, CDR1 is MNHEY and CDR2 is SVGEGT. The CDR3 consists of 15 residues. The CDR3 DNA, read in part, is TGTGCCAGCAGAAATGGACAGGGGGTAATCTACGAG. This sequence encodes CASRNGQGVIYE. From start to end, the CDR3 is CASRNGQGVIYEQYF.

This clone came up many times. Partial CDR3 DNA: TGTGCCAGCAGCAGGAACAGGGACGGATCCTACGAG. As protein: CASSRNRDGSYE. The whole CDR3 protein is CASSRNRDGSYEQYF. This chain joins TRBV7-9 and TRBJ2-7, with D perhaps matching TRBD1 (6 bases). The CDR3 end is not reached by the read, which stops 3 residues before it; the germline J gene fills it in. CDR3 size: 15 residues. Germline CDR1 reads SEHNR; CDR2 reads FQNEAQ (reference sequence). Trimming pared 5 bases from V and 1 base from J, leaving 15 bases between.

This clone was found many times. Read sequence stops 3 residues before the CDR3 end, and the germline J gene provides the missing end. The chain is built from TRBV28 and TRBJ1-5, with TRBD1 matching over 8 bases. V lost 5 bases to trimming and J lost 1 base; unmatched junction nucleotides: 10. This CDR3 has 17 amino acids. Germline loops: CDR1 MDHEN, CDR2 SYDVKM. The chain's CDR3 is CASSVPGQVSSNQPQHF. CDR3 DNA (partial): TGTGCCAGCAGTGTACCGGGACAGGTCTCCAGCAATCAGCCC.

This clone was counted many times. From the germline J gene comes the end of the CDR3, since the read stops 3 residues before it. The chain has TRBV28 and TRBJ1-6; D perhaps matches TRBD1 (6 bases). The CDR3 loop spans 16 amino acids. V lost 6 bases, J lost 2 bases, and 14 bases lay in between. Germline V gives CDR1 MDHEN, CDR2 SYDVKM. The CDR3 is CASRKGGGAYNSPLHF. CDR3 bases read: TGTGCCAGCAGAAAAGGGGGTGGAGCCTATAATTCACCC.

This clone came up many times. Read data end 3 residues before the CDR3 end; the end is taken from the germline J gene. The V gene is TRBV4-1, the J gene TRBJ2-4; 12 nucleotides match TRBD2. Unmatched junction bases numbered 5, after V lost 2 bases and J lost 6 bases. Germline assignment: CDR1 MGHRA and CDR2 YSYEKL. The CDR3 has 16 residues. The part of the CDR3 DNA that was read is TGCGCCAGCAGCCAACGACTAGCGGGAGTTGGAAACATT. It yields the protein CASSQRLAGVGNI. The CDR3 reads in full as CASSQRLAGVGNIQYF.

This clone was counted ten times or more. The missing CDR3 end, 3 residues past where the read stops, is filled in from the germline J gene. The chain recombines TRBV20-1 with TRBJ1-1; D remains ambiguous. Per germline, CDR1 DFQATT and CDR2 SNEGSKA (reference sequence). The CDR3 is 15 amino acids. V lost 5 bases and J 2 bases, leaving 18 bases between the germline ends. The sequenced CDR3 bases are TGCAGTGCTCCTCCTTGGGCGGCGGGTAACACTGAA. As protein: CSAPPWAAGNTE. The entire CDR3 sequence reads CSAPPWAAGNTEAFF.

This clone was observed many times. The CDR3 extends 3 residues past the end of the read, so its final part is completed from the germline J gene. This chain joins TRBV5-1 and TRBJ2-5; TRBD2 aligns across 15 bases. Germline-derived CDR1 and CDR2 are SGHRS and YFSETQ. The J segment lost 2 bases and the V segment lost 0 bases, leaving 8 bases of the junction unmatched. CDR3 length equals 19 residues. The CDR3 bases that were read are TGCGCCAGCAGCTTGGGGCCTGGGACTAGCGGGAGGTCACAAGAGACC. As protein: CASSLGPGTSGRSQET. The whole CDR3 protein is CASSLGPGTSGRSQETQYF.

This clone was seen at least ten times. Coverage ceases 3 residues before the CDR3 finishes, and the germline J gene fills in the end. The chain recombines TRBV28 with TRBJ2-5; weak D call: TRBD2 (5 bases). Germline V CDR1 and CDR2: MDHEN, SYDVKM. V was cut by 1 base and J by 0 bases, with 6 bases left in between. The CDR3 has 14 amino acids. The covered CDR3 bases are TGTGCCAGCAGTTTATTCGGGGACCAAGAGACC. This sequence encodes CASSLFGDQET. The whole CDR3 sequence is CASSLFGDQETQYF.

This clone was counted many times. With the read ending 3 residues before the CDR3 end, the germline J gene is used to fill in that end. The J gene is TRBJ1-5, the V gene TRBV19; D perhaps matches TRBD1 (5 bases). Germline V gene lookup returns CDR1 LNHDA and CDR2 SQIVND (reference sequence). V dropped 3 bases and J dropped 8 bases, with 11 bases sitting between them. This CDR3 contains 13 residues. CDR3 region: CASSIGGRKPQHF. The CDR3 bases that were read are TGTGCCAGTAGTATTGGGGGGAGAAAGCCC.

In this sample, this clone turned up many times. The observed sequence ends 3 residues before the CDR3 terminus, with the missing tail filled in from the germline J gene. The chain combines TRBV20-1 with TRBJ1-5, with D possibly matching TRBD1 (5 bases). Germline V gives CDR1 DFQATT, CDR2 SNEGSKA (reference sequence). The CDR3 is 16 residues long. The V end lost 0 bases, the J end lost 5 bases, and 17 bases lay between the germline ends. Incomplete CDR3 DNA: TGCAGTGCTAGAGATCGGACATGGGGCCCCCATCAGCCC. Its protein product is CSARDRTWGPHQP. The complete CDR3 protein is CSARDRTWGPHQPQHF.

This clone came up many times. The read stops 3 residues short of the end of the CDR3; the missing end is completed from the germline J gene. The rearrangement joins TRBV4-2 to TRBJ2-1, with 11 bases that match TRBD2. CDR3 length equals 18 residues. J gave up 6 bases and V 0 bases, and 10 bases lay outside the gene matches. CDR1 is LGHNA, CDR2 YNFKEQ, per germline. CDR3 protein: CASSQEGSGTSGSNEQFF. The CDR3 DNA, read in part, is TGTGCCAGCAGCCAAGAGGGTAGCGGAACTAGCGGGAGCAATGAG.

The table lists this clone with many counts. The read terminates 3 residues before the CDR3 end, so the remaining end is supplied by the germline J gene. This sequence joins TRBV4-1 and TRBJ1-6; the D gene is possibly TRBD1 (5 bases). Germline CDR1 is MGHRA and CDR2 is YSYEKL. This CDR3 is built from 16 residues. Trimming pared 1 base from V and 4 bases from J, leaving 11 bases between. CDR3 bases read: TGCGCCAGCAGCCAAGGAATCGGGGGGTATAATTCACCC. As protein: CASSQGIGGYNSP. The whole CDR3 is CASSQGIGGYNSPLHF.

This clone was counted many times. The CDR3 end falls 3 residues outside the read, so it is completed with the germline J gene. This chain joins TRBV20-1 and TRBJ2-5; 10 nucleotides match TRBD1. The CDR3 has 15 residues. Unmatched junction bases numbered 12, after V lost 6 bases and J lost 5 bases. The germline V gene encodes CDR1 DFQATT and CDR2 SNEGSKA (reference sequence). CDR3 DNA, as far as it was read: TGCAGTGCCAAAAGCGACAGGGGGCTTCTGGAGACC. The encoded protein is CSAKSDRGLLET. The full-length CDR3 reads as CSAKSDRGLLETQYF.

At least ten counts were recorded for this clone. The read finishes 3 residues shy of the CDR3 end, and the germline J gene is used to complete it. The rearrangement links TRBV5-4 to TRBJ1-1; D gene unclear. CDR1 is SGHNT and CDR2 is YYREEE in the germline V gene (reference sequence). The CDR3 sequence is 12 residues long. CDR3 protein: CASRAGDGEAFF. CDR3 DNA, as far as it was read: TGTGCCAGCAGGGCAGGAGACGGCGAA. The full variable domain, completed using reference TRBV5-4 and TRBJ1-1, is ETGVTQSPTHLIKTRGQQVTLRCSSQSGHNTVSWYQQALGQGPQFIFQYYREEENGRGNFPPRFSGLQFPNYSSELNVNALELDDSALYLCASRAGDGEAFFGQGTRLTVV.

This clone has a count of ten or more. The read terminates 3 residues before the CDR3 end, so the remaining end is supplied by the germline J gene. The chain recombines TRBV10-3 with TRBJ2-6; D uncertain. Trimming left V 9 bases short and J 2 bases short, with 17 bases between. Germline assignment: CDR1 ENHRY and CDR2 SYGVKD. The CDR3 consists of 16 residues. The CDR3 is CAIPGPIIAGANVLTF. Partial CDR3 DNA: TGTGCCATTCCGGGTCCTATAATTGCTGGGGCCAACGTC.

This clone has a count of ten or more. Read data end 3 residues before the CDR3 end; the end is taken from the germline J gene. The chain combines TRBV5-1 with TRBJ2-7; 9 positions match TRBD2. The CDR3 totals 17 residues. Per germline, CDR1 SGHRS and CDR2 YFSETQ. The ends lost 6 bases at V and 0 bases at J; junction bases unmatched: 13. The CDR3 loop reads CASTPGLASWGSYEQYF. CDR3 DNA, as far as it was read: TGCGCCAGCACACCGGGACTAGCTAGCTGGGGCTCCTACGAG.

This clone was observed at least ten times. The chain's CDR3 is CASSLPRGKLFF. CDR3 DNA (partial): TGTGCCAGCAGTTTACCTCGAGGGAAA. V gene TRBV28 combines with J gene TRBJ1-4; no reliable D call. The CDR3 end is not reached by the read, which stops 3 residues before it; the germline J gene fills it in. CDR1 is MDHEN and CDR2 is SYDVKM in the germline V gene. The length of the CDR3 is 12 residues.

This clone was seen ten or more times. The read ends 3 residues shy of where the CDR3 ends; the end is completed using the germline J gene. The chain combines TRBV12-3 or TRBV12-4 with TRBJ2-7, with 12 bases matching TRBD2. Trimming cost V 3 bases and J 2 bases; bases outside gene matches: 2. The CDR3 length is 15 residues. CDR3 loop: CASSLTSGGTYEQYF. Incomplete CDR3 DNA: TGTGCCAGCAGTTTGACTAGCGGGGGAACCTACGAG.

The table lists this clone with many counts. The missing CDR3 end, 3 residues past where the read stops, is filled in from the germline J gene. The gene calls are TRBV18 and TRBJ2-1; perhaps TRBD1 as D (5 bases). The CDR3 extends over 13 amino acids. In germline, CDR1 is KGHSH, CDR2 LQKENI. Trimming stripped 6 bases from V and 9 bases from J, with 15 bases between. Partial CDR3 DNA: TGTGCCAGCTCCCCCCAGGGCTTGGGTGAG. Protein product: CASSPQGLGE. The whole CDR3 region reads CASSPQGLGEQFF. Complete variable domain (other parts from reference TRBV18 and TRBJ2-1): NAGVMQNPRHLVRRRGQEARLRCSPMKGHSHVYWYRQLPEEGLKFMVYLQKENIIDESGMPKERFSAEFPKEGPSILRIQQVVRGDSAAYFCASSPQGLGEQFFGPGTRLTVL.

This clone came up many times. Read coverage stops 3 residues before the CDR3 terminus; the germline J gene supplies the remainder. This sequence joins TRBV10-3 and TRBJ2-2; D is ambiguous. The CDR3 totals 12 residues. V lost 4 bases to trimming and J lost 4 bases, with 4 bases between them. Germline V gives CDR1 ENHRY, CDR2 SYGVKD. The covered CDR3 bases are TGTGCCATCAGTGTCTTCACCGGGGAG. Its translation is CAISVFTGE. The full-length CDR3 reads as CAISVFTGELFF.

At least ten counts were recorded for this clone. The CDR3 end is not reached by the read, which stops 3 residues before it; the germline J gene fills it in. The chain carries TRBV19 and TRBJ1-1; TRBD1 aligns across 7 bases. CDR3 length: 16 amino acids. V shed 4 bases and J 0 bases; nucleotides not matched to a gene: 8. The germline CDR1 and CDR2 sequences are LNHDA and SQIVND (reference sequence). The CDR3 DNA, read in part, is TGTGCCAGTAGTACTCCGGGACAGACCTTGAACACTGAA. Its translation: CASSTPGQTLNTE. The entire CDR3 reads CASSTPGQTLNTEAFF.

This clone occurred many times. The missing CDR3 end, 3 residues past where the read stops, is filled in from the germline J gene. The chain has TRBV20-1 and TRBJ2-5; 10 nucleotides align to TRBD2. Looked up from germline, CDR1 is DFQATT and CDR2 is SNEGSKA (reference sequence). The CDR3 has 14 amino acids. V was clipped by 6 bases and J by 5 bases; unmatched bases: 9. Partial CDR3 DNA: TGCAGTGCGAAAAGCGGGGGGGCAGAGGAGACC. Protein product: CSAKSGGAEET. The full-length CDR3 reads as CSAKSGGAEETQYF.

At least ten counts were recorded for this clone. Sequencing ends 3 residues short of the CDR3 end; the germline J gene provides the rest. V gene TRBV4-2 combines with J gene TRBJ2-2; 8 bases are shared with TRBD1. Germline V gene lookup returns CDR1 LGHNA and CDR2 YNFKEQ. This CDR3 is built from 14 residues. V dropped 4 bases and J dropped 5; count of bases not matched to a gene: 3. CDR3 residues: CASSPTGVTGELFF. CDR3 DNA, as far as it was read: TGTGCCAGCAGCCCGACAGGGGTTACCGGGGAG.

In its sample, this clone was seen many times. The read falls 3 residues short of the CDR3 end, and the missing part is taken from the germline J gene. The chain recombines TRBV20-1 with TRBJ2-3; D might be TRBD2 (6 bases). The CDR3 totals 19 residues. Trimming took 3 bases from V and 0 from J, leaving 25 bases between them. The V gene's germline CDR1 is DFQATT and CDR2 SNEGSKA (reference sequence). The part of the CDR3 DNA that was read is TGCAGTGCTAGTTCGGCTGGCGGCCTGGCGGGAACGAGCACAGATACG. It codes for CSASSAGGLAGTSTDT. The CDR3 in its entirety is CSASSAGGLAGTSTDTQYF.

Only a few counts were recorded for this clone. The CDR3 is cut off 3 residues early in the read; its end comes from the germline J gene. The gene calls are TRBV27 and TRBJ2-7, with D possibly TRBD1 on 6 matching bases. CDR3 length equals 13 residues. In germline, CDR1 is MNHEY, CDR2 SMNVEV (reference sequence). Trimming took off 5 bases at V and 3 bases at J, with 11 bases between the two ends. The CDR3: CASSLQGYYEQYF. Partial CDR3 DNA: TGTGCCAGCAGTCTTCAGGGGTACTACGAG.

This clone was counted ten times or more. The CDR3 is cut off 3 residues early in the read; its end comes from the germline J gene. The genes are TRBV20-1 and TRBJ1-2, with TRBD1 matching over 8 bases. Germline loops: CDR1 DFQATT, CDR2 SNEGSKA (reference sequence). The CDR3 is 13 amino acids. Germline trimming cut 7 bases from V and 5 bases from J; bases unmatched to any gene: 9. The CDR3: CSGVSGTGYGYTF. CDR3 bases read: TGCAGTGGCGTAAGCGGGACAGGATATGGC.

This clone has at least ten counts. The CDR3 end lies 3 residues beyond the end of the read and is filled in from the germline J gene. In the same sample, other DNA sequences code for this CDR3. This rearrangement joins TRBV5-1 to TRBJ2-1; 8 bases are shared with TRBD1. The CDR3 length is 16 residues. Germline CDR1 SGHRS, CDR2 YFSETQ. V lost 4 bases to trimming and J lost 5 bases; unmatched junction nucleotides: 11. This CDR3 is CASSRTGTGGDNEQFF. Partial CDR3 DNA: TGCGCCAGCAGCAGGACCGGGACAGGAGGTGACAATGAG.

This clone has at least ten counts. The read terminates 3 residues ahead of where the CDR3 ends, so the germline J gene completes it. The chain has TRBV7-6 and TRBJ2-1; 8 bases fit TRBD1. Germline V gene sequence: CDR1 SGHVS, CDR2 FNYEAQ. V was clipped by 5 bases and J by 4 bases; unmatched bases: 7. The CDR3 runs to 15 residues. The part of the CDR3 DNA that was read is TGTGCCAGCAGCGATGAGGGACAGGAGTACAATGAG. Its protein is CASSDEGQEYNE. The full CDR3 reads CASSDEGQEYNEQFF.

This clone was seen at least ten times. The read stops 3 residues short of the end of the CDR3; the missing end is completed from the germline J gene. The gene calls are TRBV7-2 and TRBJ1-4, with 7 bases that match TRBD1. The CDR3 extends over 15 amino acids. Germline V gives CDR1 SGHTA, CDR2 FQGNSA. V trimming: 5 bases; J trimming: 7 bases; junction bases outside the gene matches: 10. The CDR3 bases that were read are TGTGCCAGCAGCCCCCGACAGGGAGATGGTGAAAAA. Translated, it gives CASSPRQGDGEK. The full CDR3 protein reads CASSPRQGDGEKLFF.

This clone was seen many times. Read coverage stops 3 residues before the CDR3 terminus; the germline J gene supplies the remainder. The J gene is TRBJ2-6, the V gene TRBV24-1, with no clear D. Trimming removed 5 bases at V and 0 bases at J, with 4 bases between. The germline V gene encodes CDR1 KGHDR and CDR2 SFDVKD. The CDR3 is 14 amino acids. The CDR3 here is CATSAGSGANVLTF. The sequenced part of the CDR3 DNA is TGTGCCACCAGTGCCGGCTCTGGGGCCAACGTC.

The table lists this clone with many counts. The germline gene is not matched at one end of the junction; a read error may be the cause. The read is 3 residues too short to cover the CDR3 end, so that end is filled in from the germline J gene. The chain recombines TRBV6-1 with TRBJ2-7; 8 bases are shared with TRBD1. The germline gives CDR1 MNHNS, CDR2 SASEGT. The CDR3 is 14 amino acids. Incomplete CDR3 DNA: TGTGCCAGCAGTGAGACAGGGGATTCCTCCGAG. Its protein product is CASSETGDSSE. The full CDR3 protein reads CASSETGDSSEQYF.